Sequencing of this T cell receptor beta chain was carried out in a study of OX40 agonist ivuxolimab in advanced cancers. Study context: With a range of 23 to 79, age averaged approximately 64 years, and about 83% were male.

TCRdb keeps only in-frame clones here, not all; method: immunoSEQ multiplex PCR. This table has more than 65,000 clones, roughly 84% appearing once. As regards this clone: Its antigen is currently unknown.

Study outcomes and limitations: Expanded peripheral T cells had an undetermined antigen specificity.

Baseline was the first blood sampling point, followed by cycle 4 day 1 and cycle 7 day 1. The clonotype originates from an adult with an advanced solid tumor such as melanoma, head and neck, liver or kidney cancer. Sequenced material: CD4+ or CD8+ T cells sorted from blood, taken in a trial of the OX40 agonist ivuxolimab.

DNA of the CDR3: TGTGCCAGCAGCTCCTGGACAGGGAGCTCCTACGAGCAGTACTTC. This codes for CASSSWTGSSYEQYF. V and J are TRBV7-2 and TRBJ2-7, with TRBD1 matching over 8 bases. Trimming removed 4 bases from V and 0 bases from J; junction bases left unmatched: 5. The CDR3 covers 15 residues. Germline values: CDR1 SGHTA, CDR2 FQGNSA.